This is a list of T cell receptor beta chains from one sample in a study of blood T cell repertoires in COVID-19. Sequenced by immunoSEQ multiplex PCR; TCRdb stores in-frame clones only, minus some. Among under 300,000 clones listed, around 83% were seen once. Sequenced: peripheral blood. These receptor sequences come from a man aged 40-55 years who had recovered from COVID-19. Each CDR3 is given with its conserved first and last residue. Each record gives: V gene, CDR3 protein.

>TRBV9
CASSVASGRQQETQYF
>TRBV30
CAWGAGQGEGEQYF
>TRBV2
CASSIANEKLFF
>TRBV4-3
CASSQEFVGSNEKLFF
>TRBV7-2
CASSLEATGNYGYTF
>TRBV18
CASSRTGGNNEQFF
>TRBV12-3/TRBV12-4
CASSLRGTDTQYF
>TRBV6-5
CASSLTGTGQPQHF
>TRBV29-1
CSAAPGHTQETQYF
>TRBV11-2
CASSLSEWNTEAFF
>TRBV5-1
CASAPGGADTQYF
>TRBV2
CASRGEDYGYTF
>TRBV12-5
CASGPDSYGYTF
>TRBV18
CASSPRLGSGRFNEQFF
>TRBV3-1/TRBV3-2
CASSQESEYGYTF
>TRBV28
CASSASGGLADTQYF
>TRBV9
CASSPRQGLAETQYF
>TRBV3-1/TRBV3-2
CASSLRQSGELFF
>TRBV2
CASSELLRVSEAFF
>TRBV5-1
CASSLGTMPIYEQYF